This TCR beta chain stems from a study of graft-versus-host responses after intestinal transplantation. General study results and limits: Researchers found GvH clones in recipient marrow, and some showed up first in ileum or blood.

Clones were sequenced by immunoSEQ multiplex PCR, and TCRdb holds only the in-frame ones, with some missing. The table has about 25,000 clones, around 96% seen once. Trimming took 4 bases from V and 6 from J; bases not matched to a gene: 8. This CDR3 spans 14 amino acids. CDR1 is MDHEN and CDR2 is SYDVKM in the germline V gene. A note on this clone: Its antigen is as yet unknown.

The sample here was PBMCs, taken roughly 32 days after intestinal transplant. This chain joins TRBV28 and TRBJ2-7; 8 bases fit TRBD1. This TCR was sampled from a human patient who received an intestinal transplant, so some T cells may come from the graft donor. For the CDR3, the DNA is TGTGCCAGCAGTTCGGGACAGGTTGATGGCGAGCAGTACTTC. Residues: CASSSGQVDGEQYF.